A single sample gave rise to the 2 T cell receptor beta chains below, sequenced in a study of CD8+ T cells in alopecia areata. After isolation, RNA underwent reverse transcription to generate cDNA as the sequencing template. Method: immunoSEQ multiplex PCR; TCRdb's copy keeps in-frame clones and lacks some. The sample yields around 140,000 clones, around three fifths seen once. The sequencing used CD4+ T cells sorted from blood, collected at week 0. Receptors were obtained from a human donor with alopecia areata.

This clone has a handful of counts. This sequence joins TRBV6-5 and TRBJ1-1, with TRBD1 as a possible D gene (5 bases). V shed 6 bases and J shed 4 bases, with 12 bases lying between them. Germline CDR1 MNHEY, CDR2 SVGAGI. The CDR3 runs 13 residues. The CDR3 is CASRGAGGTEAFF. The CDR3 DNA reads as TGTGCCAGCAGAGGAGCGGGGGGCACTGAAGCTTTCTTT.

The rearrangement joins TRBV6-1 to TRBJ2-2; 8 bases line up with TRBD1. Germline-derived CDR1 and CDR2 are MNHNS and SASEGT. The CDR3 covers 15 residues. J lost 6 bases, V lost 6 bases, and 9 bases had no gene match. The chain's CDR3 is CASRGTGGIPGELFF. The DNA for the CDR3 is TGTGCCAGCAGGGGGACAGGAGGGATCCCCGGGGAGCTGTTTTTT.